This T cell receptor (beta chain) came from a study of cytomegalovirus exposure and HLA in healthy donors. Study-wide points: Both high specificity and high sensitivity reportedly marked the classifier's diagnosis of cytomegalovirus status. Some highly shared sequence variants likely arose as a pipeline artifact.

With respect to this clone: Its antigen remains unknown.

V gave up 3 bases and J gave up 5 bases, with 17 bases separating them. Looked up from germline, CDR1 is MNHNS and CDR2 is SASEGT. The CDR3 length is 16 residues. Primers included in the PCR were 60 Vbeta and 13 Jbeta primers. Method: immunoSEQ multiplex PCR; TCRdb's copy keeps in-frame clones and lacks some. In the table there are 150,000 to 200,000 clones, 75% of which are singletons. Nominally healthy donors provided the samples, though records likely missed some immune exposures. The origin of this receptor is a woman in her forties or fifties in good health and CMV-seropositive. Sequencing input: PBMCs. The chain combines TRBV6-1 with TRBJ2-1, with D tentatively TRBD2 (7 bases). DNA of the CDR3: TGTGCCAGCAGTGAGTTTGGGGGGGGCGTGAACAATGAGCAGTTCTTC. As protein: CASSEFGGGVNNEQFF.